This T cell receptor beta chain is from a study of blood T cell repertoires in COVID-19. At the level of the study: Researchers got acute and convalescent COVID-19 samples from the United States, Italy and Spain. T cells, B-cell-depleted T cells, or PBMCs supplied cDNA or gDNA.

V dropped 5 bases and J dropped 5 bases, with 9 bases sitting between them. Looked up from germline, CDR1 is GTSNPN and CDR2 is SVGIG (reference sequence). The CDR3 runs to 11 residues. As handled by the study authors: By means of reference gene primer amplification, nucleated cell counts were estimated. Libraries were prepared by immunoSEQ multiplex PCR; TCRdb keeps only in-frame clonotypes and omits some of them. For V, J and clone size, that table is used; D and trimming come from the DNA. The repertoire holds about 100,000 clones, with 85% to 90% as singletons. This chain connects TRBV30 to TRBJ1-2; D may be TRBD1 (6 bases). The receptor was derived from a human donor in a cohort sampled during active COVID-19. The sample consisted of peripheral blood. CDR3 sequence reads: CAWGQRYGYTF. CDR3 bases: TGTGCCTGGGGACAGAGGTATGGCTACACCTTC.